The clone carrying this T cell receptor beta chain was observed at least ten times. Germline V CDR1 and CDR2: MNHEY, SVGEGT. Trimming took 2 bases from V and 8 from J, leaving 12 bases between them. The CDR3 length is 13 residues. The record originates from a study of T cells in Graves' hyperthyroidism and ophthalmopathy. TCR beta CDR3 region amplification was performed from RNA transcripts. RT-PCR in the first round (using the HTBI primer set) targeted the TCR CDR3. In TCRdb, the multiplex PCR reads were re-called with MiXCR into one record per CDR3 protein. This table has hundreds of thousands of distinct CDR3 sequences, 16% appearing once.

This sequence was found in a woman under 30 with Graves' hyperthyroidism. Sequenced sample: blood. The rearrangement joins TRBV6-2 or TRBV6-3 to TRBJ1-1; the D is unclear. CDR3 sequence (DNA): TGTGCCAGCAGTTACGTCGGAAAGACCGAAGCTTTCTTT. Translated, it gives CASSYVGKTEAFF.